These T cell receptor beta chains were read from a single sample in a study of regulatory T cells in long-lasting Graves disease. A single record per CDR3 protein comes from TCRdb applying MiXCR to the multiplex PCR reads. The sample shows around 450,000 distinct CDR3 sequences, 20% to 25% of them seen only once. This specimen consisted of peripheral blood mononuclear cells (PBMCs), obtained when the disease was refractory, from a patient treated with antithyroid drugs. Every receptor here comes from a female donor with Graves disease. The CDR3 runs from the conserved cysteine through the conserved F or W. Fields, in order: V gene, J gene, CDR3 length, clone size, D gene, CDR3 protein, CDR3 DNA. The D gene is left open where the match is weak. Rows give clone size only sometimes, using once, few, many, or a class for an expanded clone.

TRBV7-3	TRBJ2-2	15	few	TRBD2	CASSLSGRNTGELFF	TGTGCCAGCAGCTTAAGCGGGAGGAACACCGGGGAGCTGTTTTTT
TRBV28	TRBJ1-2	12	many	NA	CASRLGGYGYTF	TGTGCCAGCCGTTTAGGGGGCTATGGCTACACCTTC
TRBV27	TRBJ2-5	14	many	NA	CASSLSRGRETQYF	TGTGCCAGCAGTTTGTCCAGGGGCCGGGAGACCCAGTACTTC
TRBV5-1	TRBJ2-3	12	NA	TRBD2	CASREGTDTQYF	TGCGCCAGCCGGGAGGGAACAGATACGCAGTATTTT
TRBV19	TRBJ1-5	13	few	NA	CASSITPSQPQHF	TGTGCCAGTAGTATAACACCCTCTCAGCCCCAGCATTTT
TRBV27	TRBJ1-4	16	many	NA	CASSLVRPITYEKLFF	TGTGCCAGCAGTTTAGTCAGGCCCATAACATATGAAAAACTGTTTTTT
TRBV5-1	TRBJ1-1	14	NA	NA	CASSLNPLNTEAFF	TGCGCCAGCAGCTTGAACCCACTGAACACTGAAGCTTTCTTT
TRBV4-3	TRBJ2-7	17	NA	TRBD2	CASSQGLAGVLPGEQYF	TGCGCCAGCAGCCAAGGGCTAGCGGGAGTCCTACCTGGGGAGCAGTACTTC
TRBV5-1	TRBJ2-4	15	NA	TRBD2	CASSLASSGTWLQYF	TGCGCCAGCAGCTTGGCGTCTAGCGGGACCTGGCTTCAGTACTTC
TRBV2	TRBJ1-1	12	many	NA	CAALQRNTEAFF	TGTGCCGCACTGCAGAGGAACACTGAAGCTTTCTTT
TRBV7-6	TRBJ2-2	17	few	TRBD1	CASSLPKGQGYTGELFF	TGTGCCAGCAGCTTACCTAAGGGACAGGGTTACACCGGGGAGCTGTTTTTT
TRBV6-1	TRBJ2-7	14	many	NA	CASNQRDSSYEQYF	TGTGCCAGCAACCAACGCGACAGCTCCTACGAGCAGTACTTC
TRBV25-1	TRBJ1-2	14	few	TRBD1	CASSRSGTDYGYTF	TGTGCCAGCAGCCGGTCCGGGACAGACTATGGCTACACCTTC
TRBV24-1	TRBJ2-7	16	NA	TRBD1	CATSDSRTGDRYEQYF	TGTGCCACCAGTGATTCGAGGACAGGGGACAGGTACGAGCAGTACTTC
TRBV19	TRBJ2-7	17	once	NA	CASSIGVLQRGSYEQHF	TGTGCCAGTAGTATTGGAGTCCTACAGAGGGGTTCCTACGAGCAGCACTTC
TRBV28	TRBJ2-2	14	NA	TRBD1	CASRGGQGPGELFF	TGTGCCAGCAGGGGGGGACAGGGCCCCGGGGAGCTGTTTTTT
TRBV12-3/TRBV12-4	TRBJ2-1	16	NA	NA	CASSLGGDPPYNEQFF	TGTGCCAGCAGTTTAGGAGGGGACCCCCCCTACAATGAGCAGTTCTTC
TRBV20-1	TRBJ1-1	12	many	NA	CSANGGGTEAFF	TGCAGTGCTAATGGTGGCGGCACTGAAGCTTTCTTT
TRBV28	TRBJ1-1	11	many	NA	CASRSDTEAFF	TGTGCCAGTAGGAGCGACACTGAAGCTTTCTTT
TRBV7-9	TRBJ2-2	17	NA	NA	CASSLGTGIGGTGELFF	TGTGCCAGCAGCTTAGGAACAGGGATCGGAGGCACCGGGGAGCTGTTTTTT
TRBV5-5	TRBJ1-1	17	few	TRBD1	CASSLDGQGAVWTEAFF	TGTGCCAGCAGCTTGGACGGACAGGGGGCAGTTTGGACTGAAGCTTTCTTT
TRBV6-1	TRBJ2-5	13	many	TRBD2	CASSNGLAGAKYF	TGTGCCAGCAGTAACGGACTAGCGGGGGCGAAGTACTTC
TRBV15	TRBJ2-7	16	few	NA	CATSRGSGHRIDEQYF	TGTGCCACCAGCAGAGGGTCGGGGCATCGAATTGACGAGCAGTACTTC
TRBV7-2	TRBJ2-7	14	many	NA	CASSLTVSSYEQYF	TGTGCCAGCAGCTTAACAGTCTCATCCTACGAGCAGTACTTC
TRBV7-3	TRBJ2-2	17	NA	NA	CASSLNPGPGGTGELFF	TGTGCCAGCAGCTTAAATCCGGGCCCCGGGGGCACCGGGGAGCTGTTTTTT
TRBV6-2/TRBV6-3	TRBJ1-5	13	NA	NA	CASRTSGDQPQHF	TGTGCCAGCAGAACCTCGGGGGACCAGCCCCAGCATTTT
TRBV2	TRBJ1-1	12	many	TRBD1	CASSRGVTEAFF	TGTGCCAGCAGCAGGGGGGTGACTGAAGCTTTCTTT
TRBV11-3	TRBJ1-6	15	many	TRBD1	CASSLGPGGNSPLHF	TGTGCCAGCAGCTTAGGTCCAGGGGGGAATTCACCCCTCCACTTT
TRBV7-8	TRBJ2-5	16	many	TRBD2	CASSPRTSGAQETQYF	TGTGCCAGCAGCCCGAGGACTAGCGGGGCCCAAGAGACCCAGTACTTC
TRBV20-1	TRBJ2-2	14	few	TRBD2	CSASQTSGFGELFF	TGCAGTGCCAGCCAGACTAGCGGGTTCGGGGAGCTGTTTTTT
TRBV12-3/TRBV12-4	TRBJ1-4	15	many	TRBD1	CASRRTGWTNEKLFF	TGTGCCAGCAGACGGACAGGGTGGACTAATGAAAAACTGTTTTTT
TRBV2	TRBJ2-3	13	NA	NA	CASSEGTSNAQYF	TGTGCCAGCAGTGAAGGGACGTCGAACGCGCAGTATTTT
TRBV12-3/TRBV12-4	TRBJ2-3	15	NA	TRBD2	CASSLAGGPTDTQYF	TGTGCCAGCAGTTTGGCGGGAGGCCCCACAGATACGCAGTATTTT
TRBV28	TRBJ1-1	13	many	NA	CASMGTRGTEAFF	TGTGCCAGCATGGGAACGAGGGGCACTGAAGCTTTCTTT
TRBV20-1	TRBJ1-1	16	many	NA	CSARPTSAGLNTEAFF	TGCAGTGCTAGACCGACCTCGGCGGGGTTGAACACTGAAGCTTTCTTT
TRBV19	TRBJ1-1	15	few	NA	CASSTEGAANTEAFF	TGTGCCAGTAGTACCGAGGGTGCGGCGAACACTGAAGCTTTCTTT
TRBV19	TRBJ2-2	16	few	NA	CASKGRRGMNTGELFF	TGTGCCAGTAAGGGCCGAAGGGGGATGAACACCGGGGAGCTGTTTTTT
TRBV28	TRBJ2-4	17	few	TRBD2	CASSQGGGPLTKNIQYF	TGTGCCAGCAGCCAGGGCGGGGGACCGCTAACCAAAAACATTCAGTACTTC
TRBV6-2/TRBV6-3	TRBJ2-7	12	many	NA	CASRSGGNEQYF	TGTGCCAGCAGATCCGGGGGCAACGAGCAGTACTTC
TRBV6-2/TRBV6-3	TRBJ2-3	12	NA	NA	CASTEGTDTQYF	TGTGCCAGCACGGAGGGCACAGATACGCAGTATTTT
TRBV6-2/TRBV6-3	TRBJ1-2	16	many	NA	CASSYPYRNENYGYTF	TGTGCCAGCAGTTACCCGTACCGAAACGAAAACTATGGCTACACCTTC